Below are 7 T cell receptor beta chains sequenced from a single sample in a study of patients and donors after allogeneic stem cell transplantation. TCRdb re-called the RT-PCR reads through MiXCR, storing one row per CDR3 protein. Of 30,000 or so distinct CDR3 sequences detected, 6.8% appear once; the ten largest clones hold roughly 36%. Sequenced: blood, either unsorted or a sorted T cell fraction (not recorded which). These receptors came from a human donor who was either an allogeneic HSCT recipient or a stem cell or donor lymphocyte infusion donor (not recorded which). It is not recorded whose cells these are; they may come from a transplant donor.

By proportion, this clonotype is medium-sized. The rearrangement links TRBV28 to TRBJ1-1; D is unclear. CDR3 size: 13 residues. CDR1 and CDR2 from the germline V gene are MDHEN and SYDVKM. V gave up 5 bases and J gave up 4 bases, with 11 bases separating them. CDR3 residues: CASSRNLGTEAFF. Written as DNA, the CDR3 is TGTGCCAGCAGTCGAAACTTGGGCACTGAAGCTTTCTTT.

This clonotype has just a few counts. V and J are TRBV24-1 and TRBJ2-7; D might be TRBD1 or TRBD2, each matching 5 bases. This CDR3 is built from 15 residues. Germline V lookup: CDR1 KGHDR, CDR2 SFDVKD. Trimming removed 5 bases from V and 5 bases from J, with 18 bases in between. The CDR3 reads CATSGGAGGLDEQYF. CDR3 nucleotide sequence: TGTGCCACCAGTGGGGGCGCTGGAGGTTTGGACGAGCAGTACTTC.

This clonotype was counted at least ten times. The chain has TRBV6-5 and TRBJ1-5; D uncertain. Per germline, CDR1 MNHEY and CDR2 SVGAGI. V was trimmed by 0 bases and J by 0 bases, leaving 6 bases between them. This CDR3 is built from 15 residues. CDR3 bases: TGTGCCAGCAGTTACTCGTGGAATAGCAATCAGCCCCAGCATTTT. It codes for CASSYSWNSNQPQHF.

V gene TRBV2 combines with J gene TRBJ2-5; possibly TRBD1 for D (6 bases). Trimming pared 9 bases from V and 2 bases from J, leaving 13 bases between. The CDR3 totals 13 residues. Germline V CDR1 and CDR2: SNHLY, FYNNEI. CDR3 amino acids: CASNQGLQETQYF. The CDR3 bases are TGTGCCAGTAACCAGGGGCTACAAGAGACCCAGTACTTC.

This clonotype has at least ten counts. The J gene is TRBJ1-1, the V gene TRBV12-3 or TRBV12-4; tentative D call: TRBD1 (5 bases). V lost 6 bases and J lost 3, with 11 bases in between. The CDR3 covers 13 residues. CDR3 in amino acids: CASRSRVDTEAFF. The CDR3 DNA reads as TGTGCCAGCAGAAGCAGGGTAGACACTGAAGCTTTCTTT.

This clonotype came up many times. The V call is TRBV28, the J call TRBJ1-4; D gene unclear. The germline V gene encodes CDR1 MDHEN and CDR2 SYDVKM. The CDR3 is made up of 13 amino acids. V was pared by 2 bases and J by 10 bases, with 11 bases between. The CDR3 DNA reads TGTGCCAGCAGTTTAGTACGACGCGGAAAACTGTTTTTT. It codes for CASSLVRRGKLFF.

The sample holds many counts of this clonotype. V is TRBV29-1 and J is TRBJ1-4; D gene unclear. CDR1 and CDR2 (germline): SQVTM, ANQGSEA. Trimming shortened V by 6 bases and J by 0 bases, and 8 bases separated the two germline ends. There are 13 residues in the CDR3. Here the CDR3 DNA reads TGCAGCGTAGCAGTGTCAACTAATGAAAAACTGTTTTTT. It encodes CSVAVSTNEKLFF.